This entry concerns a single T cell receptor beta chain. This clonotype was counted at least ten times. This clone's antigen is unknown. No much larger clone is present one base from it, and per-base qualities are unavailable. The source of the sample is a study of T cells in Graves' hyperthyroidism and ophthalmopathy (dated by TCRdb to the late 2010s). Notes on the research overall: Peripheral blood was sampled at the time of initial diagnosis, prior to any treatment. A discovery cohort of fewer than 110 patients, 43 with Graves' ophthalmopathy and fewer than 65 with stable Graves' hyperthyroidism, was used to find distinguishing TCR V-J signatures. According to the paper, TCR Vbeta CDR3 sequencing was carried out on approximately 140 peripheral blood samples, which came from around 43 ophthalmopathy, 80 or so hyperthyroidism and 17 progressor patients. Thyroid tissue and blood T-cell repertoires from six Graves' hyperthyroidism patients were also compared in the study. The approximately 97 discovery patients were randomly divided into training and test sets at a 7:3 ratio. Once sampling was done, hyperthyroidism patients were given methimazole at a starting dose of 30 mg daily, whereas ophthalmopathy patients were given high-dose intravenous methylprednisolone. Whether ophthalmopathy could be predicted prospectively was tested in an independent validation cohort made up of about 20 hyperthyroidism patients plus 17 patients who later progressed to ophthalmopathy.

According to the germline V gene (reference sequence), CDR1 reads DFQATT and CDR2 reads SNEGSKA. The CDR3 sequence holds 14 residues, the cysteine and phenylalanine included. The DNA shown is the 42-base CDR3, in frame from base 1. V ends up 3 bases short and J 3 bases short, with an unmatched junction base count of 6. Hyperthyroidism patients were aged 18 to 65 years and newly diagnosed, with disease duration of less than 2 months. Exclusion was applied to patients with uncontrolled infections, other autoimmune diseases, pregnancy or lactation. Diagnoses were based on clinical symptoms, serum thyroxine and TRAb, thyroid ultrasound and orbital computed tomography. Blood from progressor patients was drawn when they were first diagnosed with hyperthyroidism, before any ophthalmopathy symptoms appeared. Ficoll-Paque density gradient centrifugation was used to isolate PBMCs from approximately 11 ml of fresh peripheral blood. Progressor patients were initially diagnosed with Graves' hyperthyroidism and developed ophthalmopathy during follow-up. Trizol reagent was used to extract total RNA, and RNA quality was then checked on an Agilent 2100 Bioanalyzer.

Overall study results and their limits: A model built on a 13 V-J signature distinguished ophthalmopathy from stable hyperthyroidism, reaching around 87% sensitivity and about 81% specificity in cross-validation and 80%/75% in testing. Most expanded thyroid clonotypes (frequency above 0.001) were also detected in blood, a finding suggesting that blood repertoires may reflect thyroid immune responses. Sample size was not statistically predetermined, and blinding of investigators to group allocation was not performed. In validation, the model predicted progression to ophthalmopathy with roughly 70% sensitivity and around 72% specificity, a median of around six months before onset.

The TCR beta CDR3 regions were amplified from the RNA transcripts. For the first round of RT-PCR on the TCR CDR3, the HTBI primer set was used together with the Qiagen OneStep RT-PCR kit. Libraries were constructed in a second round of multiplex PCR, after which size selection and purification were performed. Sequencing of the libraries was done on an Illumina HiSeq2000 using paired-end 100 bp reads. In the paper's pipeline: SOAPnuke was used to process the raw data, throwing out any read that contained adapters or uncalled bases, had a mean Phred below 15, or lacked an exact constant-primer or identifier match. COPE v1.2.5 was used to merge the high-quality paired reads, and each unique nucleotide sequence was defined as a clonotype. MiTCR v1.1 was used to align the clonotypes against IMGT TRBV, TRBD and TRBJ reference segments. Analysis was restricted to V-J combinations with a frequency above 0.0001, which covered 98% to 99.2% of repertoires. A TCS score was defined as the ratio of F50 (clonal expansion) to E x V (chaos), with BLOSUM62-based TCRdist applied between CDR3 peptides within each V-J. Welch's t-statistics and random forest reduced around 510 V-J features to 13, which were used in a naive Bayes classifier (R e1071). TCRdb handled the public reads itself, with Q25 trimming in fastp and clone calling in MiXCR, and kept productive beta chains. Rows are unified per CDR3 protein, each entry keeping the most common DNA and genes. TCRdb's processing, not the authors' own work, is the source of the V and J calls. This sample has approximately 720,000 distinct CDR3 sequences in its table, and around 20% of those were observed once. The top ten clones comprise approximately 16% of the sample.

What was sequenced was blood. This clonotype originated in a woman between 45 and 60 years old with Graves' hyperthyroidism that later progressed to Graves' ophthalmopathy. This receptor chain uses TRBV20-1 and TRBJ1-1; TRBD1 fits 8 bases in the junction. The CDR3 protein is CSARRTGWDTEAFF. Read as DNA, the sequence is TGCAGTGCTAGGCGGACAGGGTGGGACACTGAAGCTTTCTTT.